The clone carrying this T cell receptor beta chain was seen a handful of times. Germline V CDR1 and CDR2: SGDLS, YYNGEE. V was shortened by 0 bases and J by 5 bases, with 9 bases between the two germline ends. The CDR3 is 14 amino acids. This sample stems from a study of blood T cell repertoires in COVID-19. Study-level background: COVID-19 samples from acute and convalescent phases originated in the United States, Italy and Spain. PBMCs, B-cell-depleted T cells, or T cells were the source of the cDNA or gDNA that made up the material.

In the authors' methods: From reference gene primer amplification, estimates of nucleated cell counts were derived. Clones were read by immunoSEQ multiplex PCR, and TCRdb kept only the in-frame ones, dropping some. Clone size and the V and J calls come from that table; the DNA yielded D and trimming. The top ten hold 6.1% of the sample, which has approximately 13,000 clones, just over 70% seen once. The gene calls are TRBV9 and TRBJ2-1, with a possible D match to TRBD2 (5 bases). The TCR sequence derives from a man aged 55 to 70 with COVID-19, enrolled during active disease. The specimen was peripheral blood. DNA for the CDR3: TGTGCCAGCAGCGTAGTAGCGACTGACAATGAGCAGTTCTTC. Translated: CASSVVATDNEQFF. The complete variable domain, with remaining parts taken from reference TRBV9 and TRBJ2-1, reads DSGVTQTPKHLITATGQRVTLRCSPRSGDLSVYWYQQSLDQGLQFLIQYYNGEERAKGNILERFSAQQFPDLHSELNLSSLELGDSALYFCASSVVATDNEQFFGPGTRLTVL.